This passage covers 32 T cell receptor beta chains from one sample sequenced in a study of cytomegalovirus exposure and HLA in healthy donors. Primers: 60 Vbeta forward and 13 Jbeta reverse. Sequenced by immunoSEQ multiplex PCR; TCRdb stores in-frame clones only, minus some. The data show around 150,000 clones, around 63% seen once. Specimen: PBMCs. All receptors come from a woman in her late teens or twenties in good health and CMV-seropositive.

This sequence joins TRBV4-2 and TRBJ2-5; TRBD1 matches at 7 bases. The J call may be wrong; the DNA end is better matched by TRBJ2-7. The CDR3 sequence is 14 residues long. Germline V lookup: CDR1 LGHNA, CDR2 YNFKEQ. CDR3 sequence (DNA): TGTGCCAGCAGCCAATTGGGGGACAGCTACGAGCAGTACTTC. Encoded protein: CASSQLGDSYEQYF.

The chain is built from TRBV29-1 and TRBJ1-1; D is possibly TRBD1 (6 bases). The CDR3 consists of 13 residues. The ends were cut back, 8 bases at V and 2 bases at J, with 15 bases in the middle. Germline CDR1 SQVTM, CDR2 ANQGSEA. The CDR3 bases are TGCAGCCACCGAGGGGGAAGAAACACTGAAGCTTTCTTT. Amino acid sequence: CSHRGGRNTEAFF.

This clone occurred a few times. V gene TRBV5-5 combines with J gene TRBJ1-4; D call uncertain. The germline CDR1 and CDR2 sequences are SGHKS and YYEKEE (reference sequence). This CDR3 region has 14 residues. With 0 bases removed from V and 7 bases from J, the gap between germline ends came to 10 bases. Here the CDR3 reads CASSLGGTGEKLFF. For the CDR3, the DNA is TGTGCCAGCAGCTTGGGAGGTACGGGTGAAAAACTGTTTTTT.

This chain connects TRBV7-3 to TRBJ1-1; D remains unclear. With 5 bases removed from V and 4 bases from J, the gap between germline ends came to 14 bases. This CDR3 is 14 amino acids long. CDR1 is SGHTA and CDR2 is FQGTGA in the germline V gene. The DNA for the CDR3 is TGTGCCAGCAGCCTCAGACGAGGTGGCACTGAAGCTTTCTTT. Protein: CASSLRRGGTEAFF.

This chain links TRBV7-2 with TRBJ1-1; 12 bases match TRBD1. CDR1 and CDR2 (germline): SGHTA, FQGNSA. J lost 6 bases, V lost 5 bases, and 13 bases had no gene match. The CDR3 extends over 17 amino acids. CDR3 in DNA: TGTGCCAGCAGCCCCCGGGACAGGGGGCGAATAAATCCTGAAGCTTTCTTT. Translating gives CASSPRDRGRINPEAFF.

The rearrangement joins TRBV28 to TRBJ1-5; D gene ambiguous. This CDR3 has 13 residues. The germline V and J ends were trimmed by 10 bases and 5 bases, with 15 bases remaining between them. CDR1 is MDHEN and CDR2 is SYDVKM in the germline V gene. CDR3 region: CATTNGLYQPQHF. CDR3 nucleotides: TGTGCCACTACAAATGGACTTTATCAGCCCCAGCATTTT. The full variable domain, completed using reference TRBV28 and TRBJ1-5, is DVKVTQSSRYLVKRTGEKVFLECVQDMDHENMFWYRQDPGLGLRLIYFSYDVKMKEKGDIPEGYSVSREKKERFSLILESASTNQTSMYLCATTNGLYQPQHFGDGTRLSIL.

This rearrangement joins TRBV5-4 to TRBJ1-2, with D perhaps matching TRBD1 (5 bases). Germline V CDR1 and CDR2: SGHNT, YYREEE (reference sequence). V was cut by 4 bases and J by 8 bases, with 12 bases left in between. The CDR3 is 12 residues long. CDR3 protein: CASSRREGGYTF. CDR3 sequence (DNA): TGTGCCAGCAGCCGCAGGGAAGGCGGCTACACCTTC.

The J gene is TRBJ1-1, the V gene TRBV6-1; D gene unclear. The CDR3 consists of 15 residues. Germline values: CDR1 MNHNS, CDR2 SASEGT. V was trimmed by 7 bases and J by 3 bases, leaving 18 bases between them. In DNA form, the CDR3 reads TGTGCCAGCACCCTCCTAAGGACTGTGGACACTGAAGCTTTCTTT. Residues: CASTLLRTVDTEAFF.

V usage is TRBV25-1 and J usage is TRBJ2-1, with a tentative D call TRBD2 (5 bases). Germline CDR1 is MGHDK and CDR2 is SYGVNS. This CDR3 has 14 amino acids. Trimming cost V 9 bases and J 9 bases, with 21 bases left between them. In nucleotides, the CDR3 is TGTGCCAGTACTACTAGAGCTTTAGGTAGTGAGCAGTTCTTC. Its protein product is CASTTRALGSEQFF.

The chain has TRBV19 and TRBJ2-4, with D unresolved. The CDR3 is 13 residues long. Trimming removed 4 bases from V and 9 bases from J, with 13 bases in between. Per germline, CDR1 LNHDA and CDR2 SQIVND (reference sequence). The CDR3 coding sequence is TGTGCCAGTAGTACCCAGACTCTCAGCATTCAGTACTTC. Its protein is CASSTQTLSIQYF. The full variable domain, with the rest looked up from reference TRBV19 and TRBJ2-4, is DGGITQSPKYLFRKEGQNVTLSCEQNLNHDAMYWYRQDPGQGLRLIYYSQIVNDFQKGDIAEGYSVSREKKESFPLTVTSAQKNPTAFYLCASSTQTLSIQYFGAGTRLSVL.

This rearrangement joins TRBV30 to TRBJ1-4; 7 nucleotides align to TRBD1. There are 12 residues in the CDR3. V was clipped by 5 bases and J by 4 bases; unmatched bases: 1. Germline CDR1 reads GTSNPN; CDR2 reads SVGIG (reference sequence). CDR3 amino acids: CAWDRVNEKLFF. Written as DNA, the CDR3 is TGTGCCTGGGACAGGGTTAATGAAAAACTGTTTTTT.

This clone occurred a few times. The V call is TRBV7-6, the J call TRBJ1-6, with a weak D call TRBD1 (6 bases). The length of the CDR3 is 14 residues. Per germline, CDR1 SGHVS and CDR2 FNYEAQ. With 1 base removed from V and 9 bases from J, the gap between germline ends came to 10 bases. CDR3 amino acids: CASSLGGLGSPLHF. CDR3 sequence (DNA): TGTGCCAGCAGCTTAGGGGGGCTCGGTTCACCCCTCCACTTT.

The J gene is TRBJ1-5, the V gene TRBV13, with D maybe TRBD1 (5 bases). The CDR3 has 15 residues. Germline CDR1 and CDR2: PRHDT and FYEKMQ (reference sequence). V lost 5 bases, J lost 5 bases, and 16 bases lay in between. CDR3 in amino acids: CASSPSGEGHQPQHF. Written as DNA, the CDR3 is TGTGCCAGCAGCCCCTCGGGGGAGGGGCATCAGCCCCAGCATTTT.

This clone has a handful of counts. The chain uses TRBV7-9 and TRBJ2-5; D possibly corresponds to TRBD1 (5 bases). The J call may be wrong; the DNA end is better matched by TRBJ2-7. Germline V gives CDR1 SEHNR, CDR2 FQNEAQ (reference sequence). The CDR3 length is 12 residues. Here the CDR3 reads CASSLQGYEQYF. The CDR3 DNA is TGTGCCAGCAGCTTGCAGGGCTACGAGCAGTACTTC.

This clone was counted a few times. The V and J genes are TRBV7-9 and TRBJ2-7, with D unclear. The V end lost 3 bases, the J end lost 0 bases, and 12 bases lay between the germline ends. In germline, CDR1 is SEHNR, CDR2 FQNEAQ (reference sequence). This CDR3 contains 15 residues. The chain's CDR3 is CASSLIPSVSYEQYF. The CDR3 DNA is TGTGCCAGCAGCTTGATTCCTTCGGTCTCCTACGAGCAGTACTTC.

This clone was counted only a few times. The CDR3 sequence: CASSLEAGLLNEQYF. CDR3 coding DNA: TGCGCCAGCAGCTTGGAAGCAGGGTTACTCAACGAGCAGTACTTC. V usage is TRBV5-1 and J usage is TRBJ2-7; the D gene is possibly TRBD1 (5 bases). The CDR3 loop spans 15 amino acids. V lost 0 bases and J lost 5, with 15 bases in between. Germline CDR1 is SGHRS and CDR2 is YFSETQ.

The CDR3 reads CATSRYTDTQYF. Here the CDR3 DNA reads TGTGCCACCAGCAGGTACACAGATACGCAGTATTTT. The gene calls are TRBV15 and TRBJ2-3, with D uncertain. The length of the CDR3 is 12 residues. Trimming left V 3 bases short and J 2 bases short, with 3 bases between. The germline V gene has CDR1 LNHNV and CDR2 YYDKDF (reference sequence). The variable domain in full, completed from reference TRBV15 and TRBJ2-3, reads DAMVIQNPRYQVTQFGKPVTLSCSQTLNHNVMYWYQQKSSQAPKLLFHYYDKDFNNEADTPDNFQSRRPNTSFCFLDIRSPGLGDTAMYLCATSRYTDTQYFGPGTRLTVL.

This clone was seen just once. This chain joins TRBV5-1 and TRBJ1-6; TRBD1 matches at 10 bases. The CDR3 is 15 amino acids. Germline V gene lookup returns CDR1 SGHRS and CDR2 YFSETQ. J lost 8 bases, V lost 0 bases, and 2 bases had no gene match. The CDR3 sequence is CASSLVGQGDSPLHF. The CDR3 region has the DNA TGCGCCAGCAGCTTGGTTGGACAGGGGGATTCACCCCTCCACTTT.

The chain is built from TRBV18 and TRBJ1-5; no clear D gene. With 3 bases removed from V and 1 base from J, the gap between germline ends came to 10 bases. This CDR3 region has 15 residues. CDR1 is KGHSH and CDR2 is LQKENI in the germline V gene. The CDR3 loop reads CASSPFSSSNQPQHF. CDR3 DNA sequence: TGTGCCAGCTCACCGTTTAGTAGCAGCAATCAGCCCCAGCATTTT.

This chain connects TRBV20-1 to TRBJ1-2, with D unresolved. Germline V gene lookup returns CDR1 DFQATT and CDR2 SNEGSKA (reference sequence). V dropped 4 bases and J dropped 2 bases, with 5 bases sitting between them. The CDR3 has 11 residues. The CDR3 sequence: CSATENYGYTF. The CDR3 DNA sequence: TGCAGTGCTACCGAGAACTATGGCTACACCTTC.

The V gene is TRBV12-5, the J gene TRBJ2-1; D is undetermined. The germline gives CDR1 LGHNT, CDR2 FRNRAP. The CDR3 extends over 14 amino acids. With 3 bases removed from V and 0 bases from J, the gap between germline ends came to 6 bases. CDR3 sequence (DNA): TGTGCTAGTGGTTTCCCCAACTCCTACAATGAGCAGTTCTTC. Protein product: CASGFPNSYNEQFF.

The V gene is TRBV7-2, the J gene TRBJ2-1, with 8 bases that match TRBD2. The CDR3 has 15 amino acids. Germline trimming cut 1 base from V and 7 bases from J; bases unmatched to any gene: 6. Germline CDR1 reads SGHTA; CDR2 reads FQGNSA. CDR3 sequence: CASSLVAGRGNEQFF. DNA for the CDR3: TGTGCCAGCAGCTTAGTAGCGGGGCGGGGGAATGAGCAGTTCTTC.

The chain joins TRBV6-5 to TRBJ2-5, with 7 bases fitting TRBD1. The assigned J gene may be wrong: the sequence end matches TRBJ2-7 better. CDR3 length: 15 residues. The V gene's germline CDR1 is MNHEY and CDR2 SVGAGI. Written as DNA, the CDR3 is TGTGCCAGCAGTTACAGCCAGACAGGGCCCTACGAGCAGTACTTC. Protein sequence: CASSYSQTGPYEQYF.

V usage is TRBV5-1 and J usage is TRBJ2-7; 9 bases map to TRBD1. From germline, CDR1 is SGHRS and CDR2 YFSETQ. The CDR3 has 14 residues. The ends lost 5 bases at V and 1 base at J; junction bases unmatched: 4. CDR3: CASRQGALSYEQYF. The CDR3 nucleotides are TGCGCCAGCAGACAGGGGGCGTTATCCTACGAGCAGTACTTC.

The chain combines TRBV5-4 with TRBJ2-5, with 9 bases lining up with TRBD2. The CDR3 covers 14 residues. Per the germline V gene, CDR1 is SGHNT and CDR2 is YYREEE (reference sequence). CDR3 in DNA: TGTGCGATGTACGGGCTAGCGGGGCAAGAGACCCAGTACTTC. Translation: CAMYGLAGQETQYF.

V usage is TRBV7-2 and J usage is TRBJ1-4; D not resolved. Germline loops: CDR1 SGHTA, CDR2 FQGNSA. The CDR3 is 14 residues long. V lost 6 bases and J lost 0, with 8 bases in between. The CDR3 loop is CASRRTATNEKLFF. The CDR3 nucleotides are TGTGCCAGCAGGCGGACTGCAACTAATGAAAAACTGTTTTTT. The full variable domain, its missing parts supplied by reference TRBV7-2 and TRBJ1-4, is GAGVSQSPSNKVTEKGKDVELRCDPISGHTALYWYRQSLGQGLEFLIYFQGNSAPDKSGLPSDRFSAERTGGSVSTLTIQRTQQEDSAVYLCASRRTATNEKLFFGSGTQLSVL.

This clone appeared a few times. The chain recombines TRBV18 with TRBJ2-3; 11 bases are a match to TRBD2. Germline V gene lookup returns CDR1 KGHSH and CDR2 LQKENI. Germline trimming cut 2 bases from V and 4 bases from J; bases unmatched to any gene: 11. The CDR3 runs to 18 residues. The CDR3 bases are TGTGCCAGCTCACCAATGGGAGTTGCTAGCGGGAGGTCAGATACGCAGTATTTT. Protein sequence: CASSPMGVASGRSDTQYF.

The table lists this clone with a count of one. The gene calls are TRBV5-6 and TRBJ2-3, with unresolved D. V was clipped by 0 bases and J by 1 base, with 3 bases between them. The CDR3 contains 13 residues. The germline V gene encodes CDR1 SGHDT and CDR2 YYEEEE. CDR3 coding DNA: TGTGCCAGCAGCTTGGCGGGCACAGATACGCAGTATTTT. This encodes CASSLAGTDTQYF.

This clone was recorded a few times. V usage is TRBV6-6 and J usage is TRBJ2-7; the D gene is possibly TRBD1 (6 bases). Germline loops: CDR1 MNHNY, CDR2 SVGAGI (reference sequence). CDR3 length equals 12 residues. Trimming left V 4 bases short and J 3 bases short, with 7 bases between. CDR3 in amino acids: CASSLQGYEQYF. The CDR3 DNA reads TGTGCCAGCAGTTTACAGGGCTACGAGCAGTACTTC.

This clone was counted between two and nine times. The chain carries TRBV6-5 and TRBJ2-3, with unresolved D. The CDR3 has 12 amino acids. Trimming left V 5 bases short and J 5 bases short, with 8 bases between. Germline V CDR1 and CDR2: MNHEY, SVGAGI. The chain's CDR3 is CASSEWLDTQYF. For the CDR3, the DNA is TGTGCCAGCAGTGAATGGCTAGATACGCAGTATTTT.

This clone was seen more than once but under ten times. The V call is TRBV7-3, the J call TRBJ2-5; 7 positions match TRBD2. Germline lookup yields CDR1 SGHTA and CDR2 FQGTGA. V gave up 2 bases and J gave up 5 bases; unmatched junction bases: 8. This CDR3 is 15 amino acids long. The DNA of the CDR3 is TGTGCCAGCAGCTTAGGGAGAGCGGGGTGGGAGACCCAGTACTTC. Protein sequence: CASSLGRAGWETQYF.

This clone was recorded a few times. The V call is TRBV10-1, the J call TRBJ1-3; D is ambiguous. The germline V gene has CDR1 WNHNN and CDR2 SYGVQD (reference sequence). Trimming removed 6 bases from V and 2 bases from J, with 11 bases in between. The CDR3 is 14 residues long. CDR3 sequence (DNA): TGCGCCAGCAGGGCCACGGGGACTGGAAACACCATATATTTT. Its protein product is CASRATGTGNTIYF.